The clone carrying this T cell receptor beta chain was counted at least ten times. Time point in this sample: after trial treatment. As for treatment: LDRT plus nivolumab, ipilimumab, low-dose cyclophosphamide and aspirin (RACIN trial). The patients who were eligible all carried advanced solid tumors that lacked tumor-infiltrating lymphocytes, meaning the tumors were TIL-negative. Germline V gives CDR1 SGHRS, CDR2 YFSETQ. This CDR3 contains 14 residues. Trimming cost V 0 bases and J 5 bases, with 10 bases left between them. This sample is drawn from a study of low-dose radiotherapy and immunotherapy resistance in tumors. Background on the study: Members of Cohort 1 were treated with 0.5 Gy per fraction every 2 weeks. The prescribed total PTV dose was 6.5 Gy.

Priming of first-strand cDNA relied on TRAV- and TRBV-specific primers (covering alpha and beta chains). A constant-region primer paired with the V-primer adapter amplified TCRs over about 20 PCR cycles. From the reads, TCRdb called clonotypes with MiXCR, one entry per CDR3 protein. The sample holds around 60,000 distinct CDR3 sequences, 20% to 25% seen once. This sequence originates from a male donor with prostate cancer. The chain combines TRBV5-1 with TRBJ2-3; D is perhaps TRBD2 (5 bases). Sequenced here: PBMCs, sampled after low-dose radiotherapy plus immunotherapy. The CDR3 is CASSLGRTVDTQYF. In DNA form, the CDR3 reads TGCGCCAGCAGCTTGGGCAGGACTGTAGATACGCAGTATTTT.